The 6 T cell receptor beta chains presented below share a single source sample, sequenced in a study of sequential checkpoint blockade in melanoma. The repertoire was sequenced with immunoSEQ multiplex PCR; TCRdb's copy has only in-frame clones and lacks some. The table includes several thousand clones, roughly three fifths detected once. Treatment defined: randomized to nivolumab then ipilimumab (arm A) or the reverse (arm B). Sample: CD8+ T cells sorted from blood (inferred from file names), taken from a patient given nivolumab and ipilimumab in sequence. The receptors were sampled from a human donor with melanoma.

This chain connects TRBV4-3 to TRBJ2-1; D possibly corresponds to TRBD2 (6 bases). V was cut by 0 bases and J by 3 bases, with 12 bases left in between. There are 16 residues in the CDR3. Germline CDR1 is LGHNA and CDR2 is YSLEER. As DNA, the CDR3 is TGCGCCAGCAGCCAAGATCTGGGCGGGGACTACAATGAGCAGTTCTTC. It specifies CASSQDLGGDYNEQFF.

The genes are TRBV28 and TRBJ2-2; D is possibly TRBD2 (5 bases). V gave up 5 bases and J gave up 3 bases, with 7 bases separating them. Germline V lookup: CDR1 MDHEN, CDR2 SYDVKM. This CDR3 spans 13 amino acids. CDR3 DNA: TGTGCCAGCAGTCGGGGTTACACCGGGGAGCTGTTTTTT. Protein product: CASSRGYTGELFF.

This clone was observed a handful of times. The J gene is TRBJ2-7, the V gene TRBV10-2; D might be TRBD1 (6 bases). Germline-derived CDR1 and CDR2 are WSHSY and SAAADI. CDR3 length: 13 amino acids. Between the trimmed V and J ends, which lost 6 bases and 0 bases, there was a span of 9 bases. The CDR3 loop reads CASRTGHSYEQYF. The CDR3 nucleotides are TGCGCCAGCAGGACGGGACACTCCTACGAGCAGTACTTC.

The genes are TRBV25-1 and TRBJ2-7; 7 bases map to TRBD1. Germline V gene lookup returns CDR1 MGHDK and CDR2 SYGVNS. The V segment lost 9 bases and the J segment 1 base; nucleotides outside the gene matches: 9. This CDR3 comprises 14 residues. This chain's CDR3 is CASTPGTASYEQYF. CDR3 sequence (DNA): TGTGCCAGTACTCCCGGGACAGCGTCCTACGAGCAGTACTTC.

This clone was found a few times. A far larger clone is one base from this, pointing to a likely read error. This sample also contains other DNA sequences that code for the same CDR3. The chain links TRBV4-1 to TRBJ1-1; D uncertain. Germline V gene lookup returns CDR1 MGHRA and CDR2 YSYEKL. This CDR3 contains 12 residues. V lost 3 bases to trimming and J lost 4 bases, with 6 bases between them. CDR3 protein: CASSQGSTEAFF. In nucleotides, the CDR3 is TGCGCCAGCAGCCAGGGCAGCACTGAAGCTTTCTTT.

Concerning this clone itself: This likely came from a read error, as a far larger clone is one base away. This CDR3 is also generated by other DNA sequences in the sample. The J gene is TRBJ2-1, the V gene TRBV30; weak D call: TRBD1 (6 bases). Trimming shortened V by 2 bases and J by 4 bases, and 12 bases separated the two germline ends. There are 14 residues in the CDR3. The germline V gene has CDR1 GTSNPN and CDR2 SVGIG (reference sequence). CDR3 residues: CAWSTDSAYNEQFF. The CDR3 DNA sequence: TGTGCCTGGAGTACGGACAGCGCATACAATGAGCAGTTCTTC.